Sequencing of this TCR beta chain was carried out in a study of regulatory T cells in long-lasting Graves disease. Points on this clonotype: Its antigen is still unknown.

Regarding time point: persistent/refractory GD, antithyroid drugs over 5 years with positive TRAb. Construction of the TCR library relied on RNA isolated from PBMCs. All patients originated from an endocrinology department located in Xi'an, China. Staff drew roughly 10 milliliters of peripheral blood into EDTA tubes. Arm-PCR of CDR3 regions with iRepertoire HTBI primers generated TCR beta libraries. TCRdb re-called the multiplex PCR reads through MiXCR, storing one row per CDR3 protein. The sample holds some 340,000 distinct CDR3 sequences, approximately 25% seen once. Study-wide results and caveats: Patients whose Graves' disease persisted exhibited lower TCR diversity than those newly diagnosed. Researchers reported studying only peripheral blood, not thyroid tissue.

This receptor was obtained from a woman between 40 and 50 years old with Graves disease. Sequencing was performed on peripheral blood mononuclear cells (PBMCs), taken when the disease was refractory, from a patient treated with antithyroid drugs.

The CDR3 sequence is CASSESGTYTDTQYF. In DNA, the CDR3 is TGTGCCAGCAGTGAATCCGGGACCTATACAGATACGCAGTATTTT. The chain combines TRBV2 with TRBJ2-3, with D perhaps given as TRBD1 or TRBD2 (5 bases each). Trimming took off 2 bases at V and 3 bases at J, with 12 bases between the two ends. The CDR3 has 15 amino acids. CDR1 SNHLY and CDR2 FYNNEI come from the germline V gene.